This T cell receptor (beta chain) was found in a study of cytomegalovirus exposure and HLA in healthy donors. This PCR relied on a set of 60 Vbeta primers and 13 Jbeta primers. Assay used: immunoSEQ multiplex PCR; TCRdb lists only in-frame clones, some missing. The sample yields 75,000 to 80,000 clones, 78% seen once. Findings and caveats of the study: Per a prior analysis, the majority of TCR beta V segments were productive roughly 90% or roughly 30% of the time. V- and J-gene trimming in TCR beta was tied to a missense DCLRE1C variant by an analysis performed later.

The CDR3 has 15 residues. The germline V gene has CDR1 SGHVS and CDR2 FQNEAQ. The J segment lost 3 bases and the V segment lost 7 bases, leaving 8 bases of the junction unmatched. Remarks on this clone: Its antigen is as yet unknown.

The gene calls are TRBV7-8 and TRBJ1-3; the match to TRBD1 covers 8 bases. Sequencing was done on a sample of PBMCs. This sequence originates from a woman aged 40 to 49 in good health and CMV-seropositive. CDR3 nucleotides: TGTGCCAGCACTCAACAGGGACAGGTTGGAAACACCATATATTTT. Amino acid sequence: CASTQQGQVGNTIYF.